These 27 T cell receptor beta chains share one sample of origin, sequenced in a study of blood T cell repertoires in COVID-19. Method: immunoSEQ multiplex PCR; TCRdb's copy keeps in-frame clones and lacks some. The repertoire holds 75,000 to 80,000 clones, around 91% seen once, with about 6.1% in the top ten. Specimen: peripheral blood. These receptor sequences come from a human donor in a cohort sampled during active COVID-19.

V usage is TRBV7-8 and J usage is TRBJ2-3; 8 bases are shared with TRBD2. Looked up from germline, CDR1 is SGHVS and CDR2 is FQNEAQ. Germline trimming cut 5 bases from V and 0 bases from J; bases unmatched to any gene: 7. The CDR3 is made up of 16 amino acids. DNA of the CDR3: TGTGCCAGCAGCCCTCGGGGGGGAGTTAGCACAGATACGCAGTATTTT. Its translation: CASSPRGGVSTDTQYF.

The J gene is TRBJ2-5, the V gene TRBV10-1; TRBD1 might be the D (5 bases). V lost 0 bases, J lost 8 bases, and 10 bases lay in between. In germline, CDR1 is WNHNN, CDR2 SYGVQD (reference sequence). CDR3 length: 13 residues. The CDR3 protein is CASSESGAQTQYF. CDR3 nucleotide sequence: TGCGCCAGCAGTGAGTCAGGGGCCCAAACCCAGTACTTC.

This chain links TRBV12-3 or TRBV12-4 with TRBJ2-7; 7 bases match TRBD1. J was trimmed by 4 bases and V by 6 bases; bases with no gene match: 6. This CDR3 spans 13 amino acids. For the CDR3, the DNA is TGTGCCAGCAGCACAGGGGAGAGGTACGAGCAGTACTTC. Its protein is CASSTGERYEQYF.

This clone came up once. The chain uses TRBV7-8 and TRBJ1-1; no clear D. Trimming took 5 bases from V and 1 from J, leaving 14 bases between them. This CDR3 region has 15 residues. Per germline, CDR1 SGHVS and CDR2 FQNEAQ. CDR3 residues: CASSPDPGSNTEAFF. Written as DNA, the CDR3 is TGTGCCAGCAGCCCCGACCCGGGTTCGAACACTGAAGCTTTCTTT.

The chain uses TRBV5-1 and TRBJ2-1; TRBD1 aligns across 7 bases. The CDR3 is 15 amino acids. Germline V gene sequence: CDR1 SGHRS, CDR2 YFSETQ. J was trimmed by 2 bases and V by 3 bases; bases with no gene match: 5. The CDR3 sequence: CASSSFQGAYNEQFF. DNA of the CDR3: TGCGCCAGCAGCTCGTTCCAGGGGGCCTACAATGAGCAGTTCTTC. The complete variable domain, with remaining parts taken from reference TRBV5-1 and TRBJ2-1, reads KAGVTQTPRYLIKTRGQQVTLSCSPISGHRSVSWYQQTPGQGLQFLFEYFSETQRNKGNFPGRFSGRQFSNSRSEMNVSTLELGDSALYLCASSSFQGAYNEQFFGPGTRLTVL.

The rearrangement links TRBV14 to TRBJ2-2; D ambiguous. The CDR3 sequence is 14 residues long. Looked up from germline, CDR1 is SGHDN and CDR2 is FVKESK. The ends were cut back, 2 bases at V and 3 bases at J, with 7 bases in the middle. In nucleotides, the CDR3 is TGTGCCAGCAGCCAAACAGCATACACCGGGGAGCTGTTTTTT. Translated, it gives CASSQTAYTGELFF.

The chain uses TRBV5-1 and TRBJ2-7; a possible D gene is TRBD1 (5 bases). The CDR3 runs 15 residues. The ends were cut back, 3 bases at V and 4 bases at J, with 17 bases in the middle. Germline V gene lookup returns CDR1 SGHRS and CDR2 YFSETQ. The CDR3 DNA reads TGCGCCAGCAGCTGGGGCAGAAGGGTGCCGTACGAGCAGTACTTC. Translation: CASSWGRRVPYEQYF.

V is TRBV6-5 and J is TRBJ1-5; 10 nucleotides match TRBD1. The germline gives CDR1 MNHEY, CDR2 SVGAGI. V dropped 6 bases and J dropped 7; count of bases not matched to a gene: 9. CDR3 length: 15 residues. The CDR3 DNA reads TGTGCCAGCAGCGAGACAGGGGGCCTCGGACAGCCCCAGCATTTT. Its translation: CASSETGGLGQPQHF.

This clone was counted a few times. The chain uses TRBV28 and TRBJ1-2; D is perhaps TRBD1 (6 bases). V dropped 7 bases and J dropped 4 bases, with 16 bases sitting between them. Per germline, CDR1 MDHEN and CDR2 SYDVKM. The CDR3 has 14 residues. CDR3 region: CASTPAGEVYGYTF. DNA of the CDR3: TGTGCCAGCACCCCTGCAGGGGAAGTCTATGGCTACACCTTC.

The J gene is TRBJ1-1, the V gene TRBV3-1 (or the pseudogene TRBV3-2); no clear D. The germline V gene has CDR1 LGHDT and CDR2 YNNKEL (reference sequence). Trimming removed 3 bases from V and 1 base from J, with 6 bases in between. This CDR3 region has 13 residues. The CDR3 region has the DNA TGTGCCAGCAGCCAGACTGAGAACACTGAAGCTTTCTTT. Translation: CASSQTENTEAFF.

The chain is built from TRBV9 and TRBJ2-7; TRBD2 is a possible D gene (5 bases). Trimming took off 3 bases at V and 3 bases at J, with 19 bases between the two ends. Per the germline V gene, CDR1 is SGDLS and CDR2 is YYNGEE. The length of the CDR3 is 16 residues. CDR3 nucleotide sequence: TGTGCCAGCAGCGCCGACGGGTCGTTGAGGGACTACGAGCAGTACTTC. Translated: CASSADGSLRDYEQYF.

The sample holds one count of this clone. The V and J genes are TRBV6-5 and TRBJ2-3; D may be TRBD2 (5 bases). The CDR3 has 14 residues. V shed 8 bases and J shed 2 bases, with 14 bases lying between them. Looked up from germline, CDR1 is MNHEY and CDR2 is SVGAGI. The CDR3 reads CASQTGIPTDTQYF. The CDR3 DNA reads TGTGCCAGCCAAACCGGGATACCCACAGATACGCAGTATTTT.

The CDR3 DNA is TGTGCCAGCAGTTCCTACGGACTAGCGGAGTTAGCCTACGAGCAGTACTTC. This translates into CASSSYGLAELAYEQYF. The chain is built from TRBV27 and TRBJ2-7, with TRBD2 matching over 10 bases. The CDR3 totals 17 residues. Germline V gene sequence: CDR1 MNHEY, CDR2 SMNVEV (reference sequence). The trim removed 4 bases at V and 2 bases at J, leaving 11 bases unmatched.

The chain carries TRBV25-1 and TRBJ2-1; 11 nucleotides agree with TRBD1. The CDR3 runs 16 residues. Losses at the gene ends were 6 bases for V and 6 bases for J; bases not matched to a gene: 10. Germline CDR1 and CDR2: MGHDK and SYGVNS. CDR3 bases: TGTGCCAGCAGGCGGTGGGGGACAGGGGGTCCCAATGAGCAGTTCTTC. As protein: CASRRWGTGGPNEQFF. The full variable domain, its missing parts supplied by reference TRBV25-1 and TRBJ2-1, is EADIYQTPRYLVIGTGKKITLECSQTMGHDKMYWYQQDPGMELHLIHYSYGVNSTEKGDLSSESTVSRIRTEHFPLTLESARPSHTSQYLCASRRWGTGGPNEQFFGPGTRLTVL.

The V gene is TRBV14, the J gene TRBJ2-2; no clear D gene. Per the germline V gene, CDR1 is SGHDN and CDR2 is FVKESK. The V and J ends lost 0 bases and 7 bases respectively, with 6 bases between them. CDR3 length: 13 amino acids. The CDR3 nucleotides are TGTGCCAGCAGCCAAGACAGATTCGGGGAGCTGTTTTTT. Encoded protein: CASSQDRFGELFF. The variable domain in full, with the rest retrieved from reference TRBV14 and TRBJ2-2, is EAGVTQFPSHSVIEKGQTVTLRCDPISGHDNLYWYRRVMGKEIKFLLHFVKESKQDESGMPNNRFLAERTGGTYSTLKVQPAELEDSGVYFCASSQDRFGELFFGEGSRLTVL.

The V call is TRBV11-2, the J call TRBJ2-7; 8 bases match TRBD1. J gave up 3 bases and V 4 bases, and 5 bases lay outside the gene matches. Germline CDR1 and CDR2: SGHAT and FQNNGV. CDR3 length: 14 residues. The CDR3 nucleotides are TGTGCCAGCAGCTCGGGACAGGCGATCTACGAGCAGTACTTC. Its translation: CASSSGQAIYEQYF.

This chain's CDR3 is CASRIPGEPQHF. CDR3 nucleotide sequence: TGTGCCAGCAGGATCCCCGGGGAGCCCCAGCATTTT. The chain uses TRBV5-8 and TRBJ1-5, with no clear D. V gave up 5 bases and J gave up 8 bases, with 11 bases separating them. The CDR3 totals 12 residues. Germline V gene data show CDR1 as SGHTS and CDR2 as YDEGEE.

This clone appeared once. The chain joins TRBV19 to TRBJ1-1; D is possibly TRBD1 (6 bases). V gave up 2 bases and J gave up 5 bases, with 12 bases separating them. The CDR3 consists of 14 residues. CDR1 LNHDA and CDR2 SQIVND come from the germline V gene (reference sequence). CDR3 bases: TGTGCCAGTAGTATAAGGGGAGGGGGGACTGAAGCTTTCTTT. Amino acids: CASSIRGGGTEAFF. The full variable domain, with the rest looked up from reference TRBV19 and TRBJ1-1, is DGGITQSPKYLFRKEGQNVTLSCEQNLNHDAMYWYRQDPGQGLRLIYYSQIVNDFQKGDIAEGYSVSREKKESFPLTVTSAQKNPTAFYLCASSIRGGGTEAFFGQGTRLTVV.

The chain combines TRBV7-2 with TRBJ2-3; the D gene is possibly TRBD2 (5 bases). This CDR3 region has 13 residues. V gave up 5 bases and J gave up 6 bases, with 12 bases separating them. Germline loops: CDR1 SGHTA, CDR2 FQGNSA. The DNA for the CDR3 is TGTGCCAGCAGCGTGGACTTTGTCGATACGCAGTATTTT. Amino acid sequence: CASSVDFVDTQYF.

The chain recombines TRBV14 with TRBJ1-3, with a tentative D call TRBD1 (6 bases). Trimming pared 4 bases from V and 2 bases from J, leaving 15 bases between. The CDR3 consists of 16 residues. Per germline, CDR1 SGHDN and CDR2 FVKESK. The CDR3 bases are TGTGCCAGCAGCCTCGGACAGCCGGCCCCTGGAAACACCATATATTTT. As protein: CASSLGQPAPGNTIYF.

The rearrangement links TRBV7-2 to TRBJ1-2, with D perhaps matching TRBD1 (6 bases). Germline assignment: CDR1 SGHTA and CDR2 FQGNSA. Trimming cost V 5 bases and J 2 bases, with 12 bases left between them. There are 14 residues in the CDR3. The DNA for the CDR3 is TGTGCCAGCAGCCCAAATACAGGGAACTATGGCTACACCTTC. This translates into CASSPNTGNYGYTF.

The chain links TRBV4-3 to TRBJ2-3, with D possibly matching TRBD2 (5 bases). This CDR3 comprises 14 residues. V was shortened by 2 bases and J by 8 bases, with 14 bases between the two germline ends. CDR1 is LGHNA, CDR2 YSLEER, per germline. In DNA form, the CDR3 reads TGCGCCAGCAGCCAACCCCCCCTCAGCGGTACGCAGTATTTT. It encodes CASSQPPLSGTQYF.

The J gene is TRBJ2-1, the V gene TRBV6-5; 8 bases match TRBD2. Germline V CDR1 and CDR2: MNHEY, SVGAGI. V shed 11 bases and J 4 bases; nucleotides not matched to a gene: 10. The CDR3 extends over 14 amino acids. CDR3: CACRRGDYYNEQFF. The CDR3 bases are TGTGCCTGCCGGCGGGGGGACTATTACAATGAGCAGTTCTTC.

This sequence joins TRBV3-1 (or the pseudogene TRBV3-2) and TRBJ2-1; 10 nucleotides match TRBD2. The CDR3 totals 19 residues. Losses at the gene ends were 0 bases for V and 8 bases for J; bases not matched to a gene: 16. The germline CDR1 and CDR2 sequences are LGHDT and YNNKEL (reference sequence). CDR3 bases: TGTGCCAGCAGCCAAGATAGTTATTCTGAGCGGGGGGGTTTCGATGAGCAGTTCTTC. It is translated as CASSQDSYSERGGFDEQFF.

The V gene is TRBV12-5, the J gene TRBJ2-7, with D maybe TRBD1 (6 bases). This CDR3 region has 15 residues. Germline CDR1 is LGHNT and CDR2 is FRNRAP. Trimming left V 5 bases short and J 0 bases short, with 14 bases between. CDR3 sequence: CASGLAGQSSYEQYF. The CDR3 coding sequence is TGTGCTAGTGGTCTAGCCGGACAGAGCTCCTACGAGCAGTACTTC.

This chain uses TRBV7-2 with TRBJ1-2, with D unresolved. Germline V CDR1 and CDR2: SGHTA, FQGNSA. The length of the CDR3 is 15 residues. V was pared by 1 base and J by 3 bases, with 12 bases between. CDR3 sequence reads: CASSLVVGGDYGYTF. The CDR3 DNA is TGTGCCAGCAGCTTAGTGGTGGGAGGAGACTATGGCTACACCTTC.

The rearrangement links TRBV10-3 to TRBJ2-3, with D perhaps matching TRBD2 (6 bases). The CDR3 consists of 12 residues. Germline-derived CDR1 and CDR2 are ENHRY and SYGVKD. Trimming pared 10 bases from V and 1 base from J, leaving 9 bases between. DNA of the CDR3: TGTGCCACCTCGGGGGGCACAGATACGCAGTATTTT. This codes for CATSGGTDTQYF.